This section outlines one T cell receptor (beta chain) sequence together with its context. Its antigen is undetermined. With 60 Vbeta and 13 Jbeta primers, the PCR was carried out. Measured with immunoSEQ multiplex PCR; TCRdb has only the in-frame clones, and not every one. This sample has about 63,000 clones, with 70% to 85% found just once. Trimming shortened V by 1 base and J by 3 bases, and 9 bases separated the two germline ends. From germline, CDR1 is SGHTA and CDR2 FQGTGA. The CDR3 contains 14 residues. This sample is part of a study of cytomegalovirus exposure and HLA in healthy donors. Looking at the study overall: When 398 donors were genotyped, about 81% of them were found to fall in the Caucasian-associated ancestry cluster.

Study-wide points: The authors later linked a missense DCLRE1C variant to TCR beta V- and J-gene trimming. Compared with the roughly 670-donor mean, an Asian-associated ancestry cluster reportedly had fewer N-insertions, according to a later analysis.

The receptor comes from a woman aged 25 to 39 in good health and CMV-seronegative. The sample was PBMCs. This chain joins TRBV7-3 and TRBJ1-1, with D possibly being TRBD1 (6 bases). CDR3 in amino acids: CASSLMGADTEAFF. The CDR3 coding sequence is TGTGCCAGCAGCTTAATGGGGGCAGACACTGAAGCTTTCTTT.